This entry lists 15 T cell receptor beta chains sequenced from one sample in a study of T cell changes during pregnancy in multiple sclerosis. Profiled with immunoSEQ multiplex PCR; TCRdb holds only in-frame clones, not every one. In the table there are about 93,000 clones, 91% of which are singletons. The source material was peripheral blood, sampled after pregnancy. Receptors originate from a female donor in good health, enrolled as a control in a pregnancy study.

The chain joins TRBV6-1 to TRBJ1-5; D is possibly TRBD1 (6 bases). Germline CDR1 MNHNS, CDR2 SASEGT. This CDR3 spans 15 amino acids. Trimming removed 3 bases at V and 4 bases at J, with 13 bases between. CDR3 sequence (DNA): TGTGCCAGCAGTGAGAGGTTGGGACATAATCAGCCCCAGCATTTT. Protein sequence: CASSERLGHNQPQHF.

The chain links TRBV28 to TRBJ1-1; D perhaps matches TRBD1 (5 bases). The CDR3 is 12 amino acids. Germline assignment: CDR1 MDHEN and CDR2 SYDVKM. Trimming removed 2 bases from V and 8 bases from J, with 9 bases in between. CDR3 region: CASSLPPGEAFF. CDR3 nucleotide sequence: TGTGCCAGCAGTTTACCCCCAGGGGAAGCTTTCTTT. The full variable domain, completed using reference TRBV28 and TRBJ1-1, is DVKVTQSSRYLVKRTGEKVFLECVQDMDHENMFWYRQDPGLGLRLIYFSYDVKMKEKGDIPEGYSVSREKKERFSLILESASTNQTSMYLCASSLPPGEAFFGQGTRLTVV.

The rearrangement links TRBV4-1 to TRBJ2-3, with TRBD1 matching 8 bases. The germline gives CDR1 MGHRA, CDR2 YSYEKL. Trimming took 2 bases from V and 5 from J; bases not matched to a gene: 3. The CDR3 length is 14 residues. The CDR3 loop reads CASSQRTGIDTQYF. In DNA form, the CDR3 reads TGCGCCAGCAGCCAACGGACAGGGATAGATACGCAGTATTTT.

The CDR3 coding sequence is TGTGCCTGGGGACAGGGCTTCTATGGCTACACCTTC. Encoded protein: CAWGQGFYGYTF. The V gene is TRBV30, the J gene TRBJ1-2; TRBD1 agrees at 8 bases. There are 12 residues in the CDR3. CDR1 is GTSNPN and CDR2 is SVGIG in the germline V gene (reference sequence). V lost 5 bases, J lost 4 bases, and 3 bases stayed unmatched.

The rearrangement joins TRBV5-1 to TRBJ2-5; 13 nucleotides agree with TRBD2. CDR1 SGHRS and CDR2 YFSETQ come from the germline V gene. This CDR3 is built from 18 residues. Trimming removed 3 bases from V and 5 bases from J; junction bases left unmatched: 13. This chain's CDR3 is CASSSRPGTSGVAETQYF. For the CDR3, the DNA is TGCGCCAGCAGCTCACGACCCGGGACTAGCGGGGTTGCGGAGACCCAGTACTTC. Complete variable domain (other parts from reference TRBV5-1 and TRBJ2-5): KAGVTQTPRYLIKTRGQQVTLSCSPISGHRSVSWYQQTPGQGLQFLFEYFSETQRNKGNFPGRFSGRQFSNSRSEMNVSTLELGDSALYLCASSSRPGTSGVAETQYFGPGTRLLVL.

The J gene is TRBJ1-5, the V gene TRBV27; a weak D match, TRBD1 (6 bases). The CDR3 is 15 amino acids. CDR1 is MNHEY, CDR2 SMNVEV, per germline (reference sequence). Between the trimmed V and J ends, which lost 5 bases and 8 bases, there was a span of 19 bases. The CDR3 loop is CASSPRDKGMKPQHF. For the CDR3, the DNA is TGTGCCAGCAGTCCCCGGGACAAAGGAATGAAGCCCCAGCATTTT.

The V and J genes are TRBV5-1 and TRBJ1-1; 9 bases map to TRBD1. The length of the CDR3 is 17 residues. Germline CDR1 SGHRS, CDR2 YFSETQ. V shed 0 bases and J 0 bases; nucleotides not matched to a gene: 6. CDR3 sequence (DNA): TGCGCCAGCAGCTTGGTGGGGACAGGGACATTGAACACTGAAGCTTTCTTT. The encoded protein is CASSLVGTGTLNTEAFF.

The chain joins TRBV5-4 to TRBJ2-1; 8 nucleotides match TRBD2. J was trimmed by 6 bases and V by 6 bases; bases with no gene match: 11. CDR3 length: 15 residues. Looked up from germline, CDR1 is SGHNT and CDR2 is YYREEE (reference sequence). CDR3 region: CASTTGTRNFNEQFF. CDR3 DNA sequence: TGTGCCAGCACCACCGGGACTAGGAACTTCAATGAGCAGTTCTTC.

The chain combines TRBV11-3 with TRBJ1-1; 9 nucleotides line up with TRBD1. V shed 1 base, J shed 7 bases, and the junction held 1 base outside the gene matches. Looked up from germline, CDR1 is SGHNT and CDR2 is YENEEA. CDR3 size: 13 residues. The CDR3 coding sequence is TGTGCCAGCAGCTTAGGACAGGGGGGTGAAGCTTTCTTT. Translating it yields CASSLGQGGEAFF.

The chain has TRBV27 and TRBJ1-2, with 9 bases fitting TRBD1. The germline gives CDR1 MNHEY, CDR2 SMNVEV (reference sequence). V dropped 6 bases and J dropped 8; count of bases not matched to a gene: 16. This CDR3 contains 16 residues. Written as DNA, the CDR3 is TGTGCCAGCAGCCGATTACAGGGGGCAATAGCGGGCGGCTACACCTTC. This codes for CASSRLQGAIAGGYTF.

J is TRBJ1-2 and V is TRBV11-2, with 9 bases identical to TRBD1. Germline values: CDR1 SGHAT, CDR2 FQNNGV. Trimming took 4 bases from V and 1 from J; bases not matched to a gene: 10. The CDR3 totals 17 residues. The CDR3 here is CASSSLRGTGINYGYTF. The CDR3 bases are TGTGCCAGCAGCTCACTCCGAGGGACAGGGATTAACTATGGCTACACCTTC.

This rearrangement joins TRBV2 to TRBJ2-1, with 10 bases fitting TRBD2. CDR3 length: 15 amino acids. Germline V lookup: CDR1 SNHLY, CDR2 FYNNEI. V shed 6 bases, J shed 6 bases, and the junction held 8 bases outside the gene matches. As DNA, the CDR3 is TGTGCCAGCAGGGCCAAGAGCGGGGGGGCCAATGAGCAGTTCTTC. It codes for CASRAKSGGANEQFF.

The chain employs TRBV4-3 and TRBJ2-3, with 7 bases matching TRBD2. From germline, CDR1 is LGHNA and CDR2 YSLEER. V lost 0 bases to trimming and J lost 6 bases; unmatched junction nucleotides: 18. This CDR3 contains 19 residues. This CDR3 reads CASSQDIKLGRGGGDTQYF. CDR3 in DNA: TGCGCCAGCAGCCAAGATATAAAGTTGGGGAGGGGTGGTGGGGATACGCAGTATTTT.

This clone was recorded a few times. The chain uses TRBV18 and TRBJ1-1, with a possible D match to TRBD1 (5 bases). The CDR3 spans 14 residues. CDR1 is KGHSH and CDR2 is LQKENI in the germline V gene. Trimming left V 5 bases short and J 7 bases short, with 17 bases between. CDR3 amino acids: CASSTHQGYDEAFF. In nucleotides, the CDR3 is TGTGCCAGCTCAACACATCAGGGTTATGATGAAGCTTTCTTT.

J is TRBJ1-1 and V is TRBV18; possibly TRBD1 for D (5 bases). Germline CDR1 and CDR2: KGHSH and LQKENI. The CDR3 runs 14 residues. The V end was cut by 11 bases, the J end by 11 bases, with 27 bases between. The CDR3: CAGPPRQGNVGAFF. The CDR3 DNA reads TGTGCCGGCCCCCCCAGGCAGGGCAATGTAGGGGCTTTCTTT.